The present T cell receptor (beta chain) was sequenced within a study of blood T cell repertoires in COVID-19. The CDR3 loop spans 13 amino acids. Using immunoSEQ multiplex PCR, the repertoire was profiled, and TCRdb retains in-frame clones only, with some absent. The repertoire consists of approximately 400,000 clones, with more than 75% occurring once and the leading ten covering about 1.1%. Allocation to cohorts depended on clinical history reported by the participants. This clone has more than one count but fewer than ten. Sequencing input: PBMCs or T cells enriched from blood (not recorded which). V and J are TRBV21-1 and TRBJ1-2. TRBV21-1 is tagged as a pseudogene. The sequence was obtained from a young woman who had recovered from COVID-19. In nucleotides, the CDR3 is TGTGCCAGCACCCGAGGGCTGATCTATGGCTACACCTTC. Its protein product is CASTRGLIYGYTF.